This TCR beta chain was identified in a study of blood T cell repertoires in COVID-19 (dated by TCRdb to 2020 to 2021). Regarding the study in general: Collaborator samples came from the United States, Italy and Spain and covered acute and convalescent phases of COVID-19. The prospective study material was composed of cDNA or gDNA derived from T cells, B-cell-depleted T cells, or PBMCs. The dataset comprised deeply sampled blood TCRbeta repertoires from subjects exposed to, actively infected with, or recovered from COVID-19. The repertoires were released in a freely available public database meant as a resource for research on the immune response to SARS-CoV-2. Samples were obtained from the ongoing ImmuneRACE study (first 160 participants) and from some 1,300 subjects provided by 6 global collaborators. A de-identified subject ID, COVID-19 status, age in years and sex were almost always included in the sample metadata. Where available, HLA class I and class II types were taken from metadata supplied by the sample provider and were not determined by assay-based typing. Findings and caveats that apply to the study as a whole: Clinical and demographic metadata were provided uncurated, with the amount varying by source and participant.

This clone was found a few times. Its antigen remains unidentified. Within one base of it there is no much larger clone, and no base qualities were kept. Ends trimmed: V by 3 bases, J by 5 bases; bases unmatched to a gene: 4. CDR1 and CDR2 are drawn from the germline V gene: KGHDR, SFDVKD. The CDR3 holds 14 amino acids from the cysteine to the phenylalanine. The CDR3 DNA has 42 bases and is translated from base 1. The immunoSEQ Assay, a bias-controlled multiplex PCR, was used to amplify TCRbeta CDR3 regions from genomic DNA. For the original study's pipeline: The number of nucleated cells in each sample was estimated by amplification of reference gene primers within the assay. To quantify the absolute abundance of each unique TCRbeta CDR3 rearrangement, sequence reads were collapsed and filtered. For each sample, productive Simpson clonality was calculated as the square root of Simpson's diversity index over productive rearrangements. The source is immuneACCESS, and TCRdb retained only in-frame sequences with V and J called. Part of the clones is not carried over; for the studies checked, unresolved V genes explain less than half of this, and the remainder is unexplained. V, J and clone size are those of that table, while D and trimming were read from the DNA. This sample gives 150,000 to 200,000 clones in total; roughly four fifths of them show up just once. Roughly a tenth of the sample is taken by the ten largest.

Each collaborating institution followed its own protocols to collect whole blood in K2EDTA tubes. For TCRbeta analysis, collaborator samples were shipped as frozen whole blood, as isolated PBMCs, or as DNA extracted from either sample type. The specimen sequenced was peripheral blood. This TCR was sampled from a human donor in a cohort sampled during active COVID-19. The chain was built from TRBV24-1 and TRBJ2-5, with 8 bases aligning to TRBD1. The CDR3 here reads CATSDAGGSETQYF. DNA sequence: TGTGCCACCAGTGATGCAGGGGGCTCGGAGACCCAGTACTTC.